Each of the 3 T cell receptor beta chains below was sequenced from the same sample in a study of glioma-infiltrating T cells after dendritic cell vaccination. The assay was immunoSEQ multiplex PCR, and TCRdb's table has in-frame clones only and misses some. Of roughly 85,000 clones detected, 75% to 90% appear once; the ten largest clones hold 8.5%. The time point was: after dendritic cell vaccination, including at tumor progression/relapse. The sample consisted of blood, taken after dendritic cell vaccination. The receptors shown here come from a human donor with glioblastoma.

This chain's CDR3 is CASSKSDSRYEQYF. The CDR3 nucleotides are TGTGCCAGCAGCAAGTCGGACAGCCGATACGAGCAGTACTTC. The genes are TRBV7-8 and TRBJ2-7; D might be TRBD1 (6 bases). CDR1 SGHVS and CDR2 FQNEAQ come from the germline V gene. The CDR3 spans 14 residues. V was shortened by 5 bases and J by 4 bases, with 15 bases between the two germline ends.

CDR3 protein: CATSRIRQGLVSDTQYF. The CDR3 DNA reads as TGTGCCACCAGCAGAATAAGACAGGGATTGGTATCGGATACGCAGTATTTT. V gene TRBV15 combines with J gene TRBJ2-3, with 7 bases lining up with TRBD1. Losses at the gene ends were 2 bases for V and 6 bases for J; bases not matched to a gene: 14. This CDR3 has 17 residues. Germline CDR1 and CDR2: LNHNV and YYDKDF (reference sequence).

CDR3 region: CASSLVRGVTGELFF. Here the CDR3 DNA reads TGTGCCAGCAGTCTCGTCCGGGGGGTCACCGGGGAGCTGTTTTTT. V usage is TRBV28 and J usage is TRBJ2-2; 7 bases are shared with TRBD2. The CDR3 runs 15 residues. Germline-derived CDR1 and CDR2 are MDHEN and SYDVKM. The trim removed 5 bases at V and 4 bases at J, leaving 7 bases unmatched.